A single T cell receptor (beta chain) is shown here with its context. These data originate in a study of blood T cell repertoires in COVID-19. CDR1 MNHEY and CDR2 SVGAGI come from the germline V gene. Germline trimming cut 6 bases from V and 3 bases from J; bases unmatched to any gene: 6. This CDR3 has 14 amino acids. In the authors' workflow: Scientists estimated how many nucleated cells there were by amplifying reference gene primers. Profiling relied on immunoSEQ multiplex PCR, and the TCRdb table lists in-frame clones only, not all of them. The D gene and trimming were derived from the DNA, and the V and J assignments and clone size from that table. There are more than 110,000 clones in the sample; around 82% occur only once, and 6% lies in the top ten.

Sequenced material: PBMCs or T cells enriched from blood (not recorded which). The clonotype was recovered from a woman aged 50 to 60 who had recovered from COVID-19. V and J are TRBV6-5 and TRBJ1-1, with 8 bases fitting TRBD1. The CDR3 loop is CASSKDRADTEAFF. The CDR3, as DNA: TGTGCCAGCAGCAAGGACAGGGCAGACACTGAAGCTTTCTTT.